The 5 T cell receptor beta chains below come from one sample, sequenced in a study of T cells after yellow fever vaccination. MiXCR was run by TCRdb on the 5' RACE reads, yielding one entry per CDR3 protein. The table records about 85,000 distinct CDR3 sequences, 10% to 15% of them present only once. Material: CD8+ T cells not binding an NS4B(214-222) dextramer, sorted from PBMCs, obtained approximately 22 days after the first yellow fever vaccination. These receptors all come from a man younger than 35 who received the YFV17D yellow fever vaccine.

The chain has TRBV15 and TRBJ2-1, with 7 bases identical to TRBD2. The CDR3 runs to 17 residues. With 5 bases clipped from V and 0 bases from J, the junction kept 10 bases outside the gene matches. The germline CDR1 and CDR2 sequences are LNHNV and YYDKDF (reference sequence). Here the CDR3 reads CATSPTSGAFSYNEQFF. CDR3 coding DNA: TGTGCCACCAGCCCAACGAGCGGGGCATTCTCCTACAATGAGCAGTTCTTC.

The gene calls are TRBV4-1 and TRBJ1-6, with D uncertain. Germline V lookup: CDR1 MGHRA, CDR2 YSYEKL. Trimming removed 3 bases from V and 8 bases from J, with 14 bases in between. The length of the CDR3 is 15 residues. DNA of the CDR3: TGCGCCAGCAGCCAGCGGATCCAATTGCATTCACCCCTCCACTTT. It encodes CASSQRIQLHSPLHF.

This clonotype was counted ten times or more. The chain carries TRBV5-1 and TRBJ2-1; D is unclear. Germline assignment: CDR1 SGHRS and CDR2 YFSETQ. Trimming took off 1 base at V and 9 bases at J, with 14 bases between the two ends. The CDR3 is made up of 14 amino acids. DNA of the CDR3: TGCGCCAGCAGCTTGTCCGGTCCTCGTGGTGAGCAGTTCTTC. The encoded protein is CASSLSGPRGEQFF.

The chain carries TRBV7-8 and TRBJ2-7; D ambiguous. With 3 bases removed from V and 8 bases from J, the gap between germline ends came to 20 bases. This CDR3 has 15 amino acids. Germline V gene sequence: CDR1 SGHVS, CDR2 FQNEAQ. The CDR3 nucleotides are TGTGCCAGCAGCTTCTCACTCGGTATGTTACGGCAGCAGTACTTC. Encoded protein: CASSFSLGMLRQQYF.

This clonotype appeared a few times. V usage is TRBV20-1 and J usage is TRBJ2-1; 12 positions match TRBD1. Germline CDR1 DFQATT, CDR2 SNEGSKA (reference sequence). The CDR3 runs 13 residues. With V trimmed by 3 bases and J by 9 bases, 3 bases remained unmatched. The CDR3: CSASGTGGTEQFF. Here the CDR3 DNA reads TGCAGTGCTAGTGGGACAGGGGGCACTGAGCAGTTCTTC.